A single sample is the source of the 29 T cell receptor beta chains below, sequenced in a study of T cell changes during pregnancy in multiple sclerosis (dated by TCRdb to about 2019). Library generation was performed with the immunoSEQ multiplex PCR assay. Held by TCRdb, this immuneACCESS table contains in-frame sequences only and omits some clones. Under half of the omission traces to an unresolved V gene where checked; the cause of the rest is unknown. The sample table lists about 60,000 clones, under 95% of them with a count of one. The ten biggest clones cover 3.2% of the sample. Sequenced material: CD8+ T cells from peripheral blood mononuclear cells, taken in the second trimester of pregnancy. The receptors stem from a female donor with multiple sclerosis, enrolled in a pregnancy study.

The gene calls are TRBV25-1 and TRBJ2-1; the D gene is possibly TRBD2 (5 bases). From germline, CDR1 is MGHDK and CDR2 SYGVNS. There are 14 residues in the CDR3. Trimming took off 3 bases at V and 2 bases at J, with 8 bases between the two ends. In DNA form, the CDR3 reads TGTGCCAGCAGTGACTCCGGGACCTACAATGAGCAGTTCTTC. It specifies CASSDSGTYNEQFF.

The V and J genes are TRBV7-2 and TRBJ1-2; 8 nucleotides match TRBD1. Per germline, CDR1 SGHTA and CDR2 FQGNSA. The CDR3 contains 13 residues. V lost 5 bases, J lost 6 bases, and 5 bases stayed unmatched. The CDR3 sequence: CASSLRDRHGYTF. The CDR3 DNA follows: TGTGCCAGCAGCCTCCGGGACAGGCATGGCTACACCTTC.

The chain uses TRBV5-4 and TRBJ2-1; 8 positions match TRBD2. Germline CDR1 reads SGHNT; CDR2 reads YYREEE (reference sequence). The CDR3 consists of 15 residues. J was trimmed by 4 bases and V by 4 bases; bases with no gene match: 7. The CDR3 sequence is CASSHKRETYNEQFF. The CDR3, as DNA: TGTGCCAGCAGCCATAAGCGGGAGACATACAATGAGCAGTTCTTC.

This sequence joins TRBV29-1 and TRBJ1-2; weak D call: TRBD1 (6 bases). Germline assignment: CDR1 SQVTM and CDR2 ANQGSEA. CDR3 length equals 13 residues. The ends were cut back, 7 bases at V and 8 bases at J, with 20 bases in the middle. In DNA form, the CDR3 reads TGCAGCGGGACAGACCCACTATTAGGGGGCTACACCTTC. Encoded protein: CSGTDPLLGGYTF.

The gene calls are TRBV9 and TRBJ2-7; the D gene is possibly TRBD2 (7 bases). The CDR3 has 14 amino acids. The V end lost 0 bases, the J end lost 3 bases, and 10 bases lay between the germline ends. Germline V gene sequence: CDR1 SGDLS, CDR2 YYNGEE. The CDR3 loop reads CASSVEGGNYEQYF. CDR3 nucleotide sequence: TGTGCCAGCAGCGTAGAGGGGGGGAACTACGAGCAGTACTTC.

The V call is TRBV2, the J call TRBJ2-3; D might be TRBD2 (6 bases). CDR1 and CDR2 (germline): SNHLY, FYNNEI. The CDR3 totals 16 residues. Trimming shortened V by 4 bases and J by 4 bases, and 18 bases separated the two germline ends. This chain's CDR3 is CASSGSRGPGSDTQYF. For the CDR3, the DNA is TGTGCCAGCAGTGGCTCGCGGGGTCCGGGTTCAGATACGCAGTATTTT.

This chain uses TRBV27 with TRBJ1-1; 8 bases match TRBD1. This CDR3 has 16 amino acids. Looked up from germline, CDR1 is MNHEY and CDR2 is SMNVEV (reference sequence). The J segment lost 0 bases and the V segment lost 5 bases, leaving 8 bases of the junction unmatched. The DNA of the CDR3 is TGTGCCAGCAGTCTCGGACAGGGAGGGGTGAACACTGAAGCTTTCTTT. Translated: CASSLGQGGVNTEAFF.

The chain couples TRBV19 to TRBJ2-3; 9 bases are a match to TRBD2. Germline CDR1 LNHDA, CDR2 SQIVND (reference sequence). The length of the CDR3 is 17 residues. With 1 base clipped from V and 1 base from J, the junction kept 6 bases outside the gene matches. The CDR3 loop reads CASSIGLAAPGTDTQYF. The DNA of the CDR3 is TGTGCCAGTAGTATAGGACTAGCGGCCCCGGGCACAGATACGCAGTATTTT.

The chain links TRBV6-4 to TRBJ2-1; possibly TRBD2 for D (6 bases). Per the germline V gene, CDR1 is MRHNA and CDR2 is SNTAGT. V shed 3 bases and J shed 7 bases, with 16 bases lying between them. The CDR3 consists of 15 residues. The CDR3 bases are TGTGCCAGCAGTGAAGGAGAGTCAAGCGGGAATGAGCAGTTCTTC. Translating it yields CASSEGESSGNEQFF.

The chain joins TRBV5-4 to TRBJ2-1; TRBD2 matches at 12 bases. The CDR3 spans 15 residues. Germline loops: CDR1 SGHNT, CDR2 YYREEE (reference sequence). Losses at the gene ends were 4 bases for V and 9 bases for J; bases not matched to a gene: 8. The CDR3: CASSERLAGVVEQFF. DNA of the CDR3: TGTGCCAGCAGCGAGAGACTAGCGGGAGTGGTTGAGCAGTTCTTC.

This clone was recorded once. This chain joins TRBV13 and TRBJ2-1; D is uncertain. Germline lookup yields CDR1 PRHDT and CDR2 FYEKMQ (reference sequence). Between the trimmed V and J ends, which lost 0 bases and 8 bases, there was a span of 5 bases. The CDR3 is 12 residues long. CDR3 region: CASSLGRDEQFF. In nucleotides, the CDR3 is TGTGCCAGCAGCTTAGGCCGGGATGAGCAGTTCTTC.

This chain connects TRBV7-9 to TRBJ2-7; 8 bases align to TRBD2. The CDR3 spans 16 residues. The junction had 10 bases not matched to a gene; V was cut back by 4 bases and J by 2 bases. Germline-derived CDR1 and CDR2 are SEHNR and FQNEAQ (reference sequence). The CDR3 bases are TGTGCCAGCAGCTCGACCAAAGCGGGAGATCCCTACGAGCAGTACTTC. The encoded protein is CASSSTKAGDPYEQYF.

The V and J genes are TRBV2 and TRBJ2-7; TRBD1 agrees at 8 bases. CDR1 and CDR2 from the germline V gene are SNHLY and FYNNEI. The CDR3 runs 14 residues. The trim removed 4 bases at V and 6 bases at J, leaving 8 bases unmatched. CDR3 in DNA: TGTGCCAGCAGTGTGGGTCAGGGGGCAGTCGAGCAGTACTTC. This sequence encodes CASSVGQGAVEQYF.

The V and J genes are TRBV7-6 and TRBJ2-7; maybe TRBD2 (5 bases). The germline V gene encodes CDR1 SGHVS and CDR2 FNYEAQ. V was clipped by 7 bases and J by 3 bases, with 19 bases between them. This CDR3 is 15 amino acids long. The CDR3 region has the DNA TGTGCCAGCACCCCTGGGAGCTGGGCAGACTACGAGCAGTACTTC. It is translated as CASTPGSWADYEQYF.

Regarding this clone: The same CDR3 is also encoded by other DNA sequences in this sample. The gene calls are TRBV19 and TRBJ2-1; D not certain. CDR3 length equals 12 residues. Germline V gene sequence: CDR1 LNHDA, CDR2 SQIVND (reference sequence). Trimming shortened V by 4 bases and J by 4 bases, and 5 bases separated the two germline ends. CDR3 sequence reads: CASSTGYNEQFF. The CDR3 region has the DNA TGTGCCAGTAGTACGGGTTACAATGAGCAGTTCTTC.

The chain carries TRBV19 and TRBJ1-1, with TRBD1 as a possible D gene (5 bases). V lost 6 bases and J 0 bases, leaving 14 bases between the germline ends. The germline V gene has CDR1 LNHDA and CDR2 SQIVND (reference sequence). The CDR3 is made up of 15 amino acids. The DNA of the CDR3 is TGTGCCAGTAGCCAGGGCTTTGCCCTGAACACTGAAGCTTTCTTT. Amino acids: CASSQGFALNTEAFF.

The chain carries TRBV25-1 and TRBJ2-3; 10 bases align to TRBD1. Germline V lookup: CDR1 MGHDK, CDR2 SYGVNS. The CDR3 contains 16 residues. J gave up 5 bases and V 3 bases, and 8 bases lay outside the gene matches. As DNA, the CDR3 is TGTGCCAGCAGTGAGACCCGGACAGGGGGAAAAGATACGCAGTATTTT. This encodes CASSETRTGGKDTQYF.

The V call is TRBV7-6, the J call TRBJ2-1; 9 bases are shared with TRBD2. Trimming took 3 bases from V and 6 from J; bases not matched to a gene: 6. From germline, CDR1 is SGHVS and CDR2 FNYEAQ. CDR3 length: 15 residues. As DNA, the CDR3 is TGTGCCAGCAGCTTCTTGGCGGGAGGGGGCAATGAGCAGTTCTTC. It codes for CASSFLAGGGNEQFF.

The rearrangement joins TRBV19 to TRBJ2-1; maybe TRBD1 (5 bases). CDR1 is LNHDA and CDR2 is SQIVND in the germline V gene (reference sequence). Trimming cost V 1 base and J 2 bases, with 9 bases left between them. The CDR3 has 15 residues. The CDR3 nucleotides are TGTGCCAGTAGTATAGTCACAGGTCCCTACAATGAGCAGTTCTTC. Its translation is CASSIVTGPYNEQFF.

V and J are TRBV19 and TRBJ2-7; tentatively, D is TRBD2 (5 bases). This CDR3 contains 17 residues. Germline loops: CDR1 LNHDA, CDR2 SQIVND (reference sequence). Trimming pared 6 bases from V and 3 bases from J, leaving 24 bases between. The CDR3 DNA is TGTGCCAGTAGCCCCTCCTTGGGTAGCGCTCCTTTCTACGAGCAGTACTTC. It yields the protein CASSPSLGSAPFYEQYF.

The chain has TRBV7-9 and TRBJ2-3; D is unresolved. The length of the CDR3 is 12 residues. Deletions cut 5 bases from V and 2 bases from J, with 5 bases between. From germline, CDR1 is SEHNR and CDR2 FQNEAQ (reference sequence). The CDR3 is CASSPTTDTQYF. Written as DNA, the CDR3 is TGTGCCAGCAGCCCTACCACAGATACGCAGTATTTT.

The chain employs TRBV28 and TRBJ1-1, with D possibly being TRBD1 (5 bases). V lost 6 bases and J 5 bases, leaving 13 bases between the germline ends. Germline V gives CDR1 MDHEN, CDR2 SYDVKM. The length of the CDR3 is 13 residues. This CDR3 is CASSQGFRTEAFF. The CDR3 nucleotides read TGTGCCAGCAGCCAGGGATTCAGAACTGAAGCTTTCTTT.

CDR3 in DNA: TGCGCCAGCAGCTCGGGACAGGGGGCCTCTGGAAACACCATATATTTT. Translating gives CASSSGQGASGNTIYF. This chain joins TRBV5-1 and TRBJ1-3; TRBD1 agrees at 12 bases. This CDR3 comprises 16 residues. Germline CDR1 is SGHRS and CDR2 is YFSETQ. V lost 3 bases to trimming and J lost 0 bases; unmatched junction nucleotides: 1. Full variable domain (outside the CDR3, taken from reference TRBV5-1 and TRBJ1-3): KAGVTQTPRYLIKTRGQQVTLSCSPISGHRSVSWYQQTPGQGLQFLFEYFSETQRNKGNFPGRFSGRQFSNSRSEMNVSTLELGDSALYLCASSSGQGASGNTIYFGEGSWLTVV.

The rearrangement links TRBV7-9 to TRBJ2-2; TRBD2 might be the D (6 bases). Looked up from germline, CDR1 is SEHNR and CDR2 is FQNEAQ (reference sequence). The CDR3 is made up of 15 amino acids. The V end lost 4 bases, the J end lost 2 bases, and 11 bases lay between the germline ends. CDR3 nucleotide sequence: TGTGCCAGCAGCTCGGGGACTGTAAACACCGGGGAGCTGTTTTTT. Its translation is CASSSGTVNTGELFF.

CDR3: CASSFTGFNYGYTF. The CDR3 coding sequence is TGTGCCAGCAGTTTCACGGGTTTCAACTATGGCTACACCTTC. The rearrangement uses TRBV27 and TRBJ1-2; no reliable D call. This CDR3 spans 14 amino acids. With 3 bases removed from V and 2 bases from J, the gap between germline ends came to 10 bases. Germline lookup yields CDR1 MNHEY and CDR2 SMNVEV (reference sequence).

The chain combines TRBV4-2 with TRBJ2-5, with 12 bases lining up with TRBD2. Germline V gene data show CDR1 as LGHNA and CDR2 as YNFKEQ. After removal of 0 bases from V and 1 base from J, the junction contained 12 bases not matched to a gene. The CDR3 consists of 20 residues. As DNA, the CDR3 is TGTGCCAGCAGCCAAGAAGGGCTAGCGGGAGGGAGAATTATCCAAGAGACCCAGTACTTC. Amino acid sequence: CASSQEGLAGGRIIQETQYF.

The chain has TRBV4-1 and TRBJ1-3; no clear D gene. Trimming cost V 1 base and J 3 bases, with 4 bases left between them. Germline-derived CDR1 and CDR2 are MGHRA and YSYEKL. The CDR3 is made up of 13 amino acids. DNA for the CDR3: TGCGCCAGCAGCCAAGTTATTGGAAACACCATATATTTT. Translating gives CASSQVIGNTIYF.

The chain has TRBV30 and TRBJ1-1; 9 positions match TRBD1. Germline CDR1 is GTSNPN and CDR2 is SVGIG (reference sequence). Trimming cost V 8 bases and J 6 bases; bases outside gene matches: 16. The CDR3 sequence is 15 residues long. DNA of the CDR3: TGTGCCGATATAGAACTGGACAGGGGAAGAGCTGAAGCTTTCTTT. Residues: CADIELDRGRAEAFF.

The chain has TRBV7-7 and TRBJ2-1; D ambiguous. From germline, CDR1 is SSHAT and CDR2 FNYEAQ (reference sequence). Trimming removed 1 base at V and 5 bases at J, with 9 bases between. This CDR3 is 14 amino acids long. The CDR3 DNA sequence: TGTGCCAGCAGCTTAGGGTTAGGAGACAATGAGCAGTTCTTC. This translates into CASSLGLGDNEQFF.